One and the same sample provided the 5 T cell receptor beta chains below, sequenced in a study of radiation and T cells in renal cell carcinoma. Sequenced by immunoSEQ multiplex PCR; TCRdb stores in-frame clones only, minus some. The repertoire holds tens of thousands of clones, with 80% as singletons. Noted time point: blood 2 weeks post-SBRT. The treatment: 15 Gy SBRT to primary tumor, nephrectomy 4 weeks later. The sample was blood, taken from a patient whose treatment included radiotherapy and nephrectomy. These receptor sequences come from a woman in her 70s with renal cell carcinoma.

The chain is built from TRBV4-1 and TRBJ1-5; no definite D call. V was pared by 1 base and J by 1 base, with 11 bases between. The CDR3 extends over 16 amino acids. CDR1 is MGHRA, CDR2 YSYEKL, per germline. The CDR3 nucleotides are TGCGCCAGCAGCCAAGGGGTAGTATCAAGCAATCAGCCCCAGCATTTT. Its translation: CASSQGVVSSNQPQHF.

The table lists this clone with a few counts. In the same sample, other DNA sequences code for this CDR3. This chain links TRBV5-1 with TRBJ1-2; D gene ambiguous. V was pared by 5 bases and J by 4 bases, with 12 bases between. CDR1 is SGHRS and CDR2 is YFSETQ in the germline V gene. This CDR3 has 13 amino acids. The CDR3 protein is CASSPDQTYGYTF. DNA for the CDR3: TGCGCCAGCAGTCCCGACCAAACCTATGGCTACACCTTC.

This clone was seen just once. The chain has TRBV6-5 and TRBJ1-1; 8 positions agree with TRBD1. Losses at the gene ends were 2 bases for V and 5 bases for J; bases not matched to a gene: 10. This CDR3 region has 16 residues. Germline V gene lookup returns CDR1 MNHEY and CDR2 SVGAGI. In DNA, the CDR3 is TGTGCCAGCAGTTACCTCTCGACAGGGGTTAGTACTGAAGCTTTCTTT. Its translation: CASSYLSTGVSTEAFF.

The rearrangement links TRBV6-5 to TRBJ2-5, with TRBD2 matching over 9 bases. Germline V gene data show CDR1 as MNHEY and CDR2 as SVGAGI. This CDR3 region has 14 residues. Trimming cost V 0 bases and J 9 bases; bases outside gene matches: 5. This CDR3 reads CASSYSSAGGAQYF. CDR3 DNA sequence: TGTGCCAGCAGTTACTCGAGCGCGGGGGGGGCCCAGTACTTC.

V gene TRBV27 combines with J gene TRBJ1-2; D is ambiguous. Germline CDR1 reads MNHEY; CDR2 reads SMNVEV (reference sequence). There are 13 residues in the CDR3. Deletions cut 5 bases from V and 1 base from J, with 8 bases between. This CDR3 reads CASSQSYNYGYTF. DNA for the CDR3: TGTGCCAGCAGTCAGTCTTATAACTATGGCTACACCTTC.